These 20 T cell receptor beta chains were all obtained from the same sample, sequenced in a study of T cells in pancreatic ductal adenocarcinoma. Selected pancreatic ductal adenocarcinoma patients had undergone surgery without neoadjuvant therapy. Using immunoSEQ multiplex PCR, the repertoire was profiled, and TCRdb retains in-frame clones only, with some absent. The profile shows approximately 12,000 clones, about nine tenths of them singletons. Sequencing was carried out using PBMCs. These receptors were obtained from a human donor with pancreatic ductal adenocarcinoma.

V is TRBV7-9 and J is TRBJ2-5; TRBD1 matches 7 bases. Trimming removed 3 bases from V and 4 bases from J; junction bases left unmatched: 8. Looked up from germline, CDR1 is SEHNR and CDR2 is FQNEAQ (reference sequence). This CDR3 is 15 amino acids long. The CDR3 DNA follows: TGTGCCAGCAGCTTGACCGGGACAGCCTTAGAGACCCAGTACTTC. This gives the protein CASSLTGTALETQYF.

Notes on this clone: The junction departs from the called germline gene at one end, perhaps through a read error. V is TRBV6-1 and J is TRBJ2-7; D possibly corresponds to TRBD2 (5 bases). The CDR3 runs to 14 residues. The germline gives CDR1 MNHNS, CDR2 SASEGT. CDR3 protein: CASSRTGVSHEQYF. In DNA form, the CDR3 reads TGTGCCAGCAGCAGGACCGGGGTCTCCCACGAGCAGTACTTC.

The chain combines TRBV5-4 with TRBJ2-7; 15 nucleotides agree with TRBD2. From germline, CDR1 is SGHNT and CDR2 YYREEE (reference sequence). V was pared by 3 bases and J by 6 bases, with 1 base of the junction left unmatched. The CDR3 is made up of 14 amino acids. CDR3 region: CASSWTSGRGEQYF. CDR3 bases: TGTGCCAGCAGCTGGACTAGCGGGAGGGGCGAGCAGTACTTC.

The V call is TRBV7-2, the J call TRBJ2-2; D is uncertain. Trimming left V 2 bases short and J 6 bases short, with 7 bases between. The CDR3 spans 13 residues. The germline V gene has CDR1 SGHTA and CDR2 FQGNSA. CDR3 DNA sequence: TGTGCCAGCAGCTTAAGGATGTCCGGGGAGCTGTTTTTT. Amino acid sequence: CASSLRMSGELFF.

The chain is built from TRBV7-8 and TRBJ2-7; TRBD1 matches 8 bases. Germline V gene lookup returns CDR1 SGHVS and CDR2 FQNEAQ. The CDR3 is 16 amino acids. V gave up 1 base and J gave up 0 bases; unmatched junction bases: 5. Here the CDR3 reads CASSLGTGWDSYEQYF. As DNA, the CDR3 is TGTGCCAGCAGCTTAGGGACAGGGTGGGACTCCTACGAGCAGTACTTC.

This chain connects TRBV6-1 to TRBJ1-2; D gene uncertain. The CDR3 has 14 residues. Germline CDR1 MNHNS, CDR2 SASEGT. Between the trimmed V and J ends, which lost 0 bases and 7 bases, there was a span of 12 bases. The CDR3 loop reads CASSEAAGGGGYTF. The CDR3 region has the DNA TGTGCCAGCAGTGAAGCGGCAGGAGGAGGTGGCTACACCTTC.

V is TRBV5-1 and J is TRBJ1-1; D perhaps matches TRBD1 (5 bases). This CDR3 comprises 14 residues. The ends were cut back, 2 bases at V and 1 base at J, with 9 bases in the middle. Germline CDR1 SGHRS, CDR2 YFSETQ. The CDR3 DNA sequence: TGCGCCAGCAGCTTTGACAGTGCGAACACTGAAGCTTTCTTT. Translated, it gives CASSFDSANTEAFF.

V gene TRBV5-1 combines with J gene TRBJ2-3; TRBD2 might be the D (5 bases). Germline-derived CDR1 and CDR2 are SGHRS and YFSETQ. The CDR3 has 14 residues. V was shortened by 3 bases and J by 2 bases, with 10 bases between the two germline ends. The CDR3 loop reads CASSSGEPTDTQYF. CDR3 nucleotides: TGCGCCAGCAGCTCCGGGGAACCCACAGATACGCAGTATTTT.

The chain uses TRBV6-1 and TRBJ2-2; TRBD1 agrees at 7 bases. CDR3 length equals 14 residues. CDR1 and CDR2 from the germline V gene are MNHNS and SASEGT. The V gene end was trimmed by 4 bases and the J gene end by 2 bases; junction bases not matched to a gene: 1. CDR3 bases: TGTGCCAGCAGTGGGACAGGCAACACCGGGGAGCTGTTTTTT. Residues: CASSGTGNTGELFF.

CDR3 bases: TGTGCCAGCAGCTTAATCGCGAGCTCCTACAATGAGCAGTTCTTC. Translation gives CASSLIASSYNEQFF. This sequence joins TRBV7-2 and TRBJ2-1; D is ambiguous. CDR1 SGHTA and CDR2 FQGNSA come from the germline V gene. V was trimmed by 2 bases and J by 0 bases, leaving 8 bases between them. This CDR3 has 15 amino acids.

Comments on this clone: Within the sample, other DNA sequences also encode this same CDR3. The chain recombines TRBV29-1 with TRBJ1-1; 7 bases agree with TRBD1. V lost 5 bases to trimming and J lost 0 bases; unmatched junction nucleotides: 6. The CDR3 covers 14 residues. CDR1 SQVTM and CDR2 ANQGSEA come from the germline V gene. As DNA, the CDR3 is TGCAGCGTTAACAGACAGGGAATGAACACTGAAGCTTTCTTT. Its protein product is CSVNRQGMNTEAFF.

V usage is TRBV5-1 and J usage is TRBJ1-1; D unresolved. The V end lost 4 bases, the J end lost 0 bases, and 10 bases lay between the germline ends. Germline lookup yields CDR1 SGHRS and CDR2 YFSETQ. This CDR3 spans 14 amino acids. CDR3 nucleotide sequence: TGCGCCAGCAGCCGGTCCCGCATGAACACTGAAGCTTTCTTT. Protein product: CASSRSRMNTEAFF.

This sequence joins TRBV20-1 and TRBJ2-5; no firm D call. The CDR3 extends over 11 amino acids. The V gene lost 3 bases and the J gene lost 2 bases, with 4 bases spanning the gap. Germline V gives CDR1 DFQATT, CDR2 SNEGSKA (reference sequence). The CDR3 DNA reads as TGCAGTGCTAGCCAACAAGAGACCCAGTACTTC. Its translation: CSASQQETQYF.

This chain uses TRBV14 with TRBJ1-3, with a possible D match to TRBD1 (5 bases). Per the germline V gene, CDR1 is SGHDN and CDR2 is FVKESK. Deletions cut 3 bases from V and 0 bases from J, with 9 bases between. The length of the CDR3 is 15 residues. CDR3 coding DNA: TGTGCCAGCAGCCACAGGGCAATCTCTGGAAACACCATATATTTT. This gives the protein CASSHRAISGNTIYF.

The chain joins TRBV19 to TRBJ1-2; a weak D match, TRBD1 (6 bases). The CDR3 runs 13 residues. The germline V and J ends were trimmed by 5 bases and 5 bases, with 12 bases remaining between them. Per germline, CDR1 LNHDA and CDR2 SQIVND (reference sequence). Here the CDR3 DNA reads TGTGCCAGTAGTGATTCAGGGGAGTATGGCTACACCTTC. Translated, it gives CASSDSGEYGYTF.

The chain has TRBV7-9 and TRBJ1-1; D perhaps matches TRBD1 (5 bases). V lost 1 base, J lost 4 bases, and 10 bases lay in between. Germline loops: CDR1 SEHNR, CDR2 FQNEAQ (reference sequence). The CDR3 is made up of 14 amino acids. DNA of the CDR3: TGTGCCAGCAGCTTAGGATCAGGGTTCACTGAAGCTTTCTTT. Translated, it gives CASSLGSGFTEAFF.

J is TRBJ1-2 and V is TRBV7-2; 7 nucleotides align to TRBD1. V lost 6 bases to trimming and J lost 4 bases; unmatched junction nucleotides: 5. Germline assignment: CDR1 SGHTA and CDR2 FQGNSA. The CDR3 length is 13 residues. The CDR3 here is CASRRQGPYGYTF. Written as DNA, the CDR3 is TGTGCCAGCAGACGACAGGGTCCCTATGGCTACACCTTC.

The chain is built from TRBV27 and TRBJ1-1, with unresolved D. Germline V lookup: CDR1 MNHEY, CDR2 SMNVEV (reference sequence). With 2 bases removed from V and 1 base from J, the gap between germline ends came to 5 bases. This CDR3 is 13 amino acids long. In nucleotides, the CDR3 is TGTGCCAGCAGTTTAGGAAGGAACACTGAAGCTTTCTTT. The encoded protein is CASSLGRNTEAFF.

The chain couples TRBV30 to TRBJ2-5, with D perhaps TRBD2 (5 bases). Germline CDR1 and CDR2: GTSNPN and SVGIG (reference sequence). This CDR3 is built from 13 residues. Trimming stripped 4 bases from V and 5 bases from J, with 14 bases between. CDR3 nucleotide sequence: TGTGCCTGGAAACGGACTTTGGAGGAGACCCAGTACTTC. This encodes CAWKRTLEETQYF.

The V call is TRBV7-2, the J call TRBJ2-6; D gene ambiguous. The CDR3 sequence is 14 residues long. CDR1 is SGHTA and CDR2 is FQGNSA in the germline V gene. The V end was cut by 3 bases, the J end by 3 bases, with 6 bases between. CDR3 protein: CASSFAFGANVLTF. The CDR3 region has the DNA TGTGCCAGCAGCTTCGCCTTTGGGGCCAACGTCCTGACTTTC.